This T cell receptor (beta chain) was sequenced in a study of T cell responses to AZD1222 COVID-19 vaccine. Whole-study results and caveats: Spike-specific TCR breadth and depth went up after people got two AZD1222 doses. The sample set comprised mostly white British donors with more females, and clonal diversity was possibly underestimated.

In regard to this clone: Antigen specificity is unknown.

The CDR3 has 15 residues. Sequencing was performed with immunoSEQ multiplex PCR; in TCRdb, only in-frame clones are kept and a portion is missing. The sample holds some 60,000 clones, roughly 80% seen once. The TCR was taken from an adult who received the AZD1222 COVID-19 vaccine. V usage is TRBV21-1 and J usage is TRBJ2-7. TRBV21-1 is reported as a pseudogene. Sequencing used peripheral blood, obtained 28 days after the second AZD1222 dose. The CDR3 DNA reads as TGTGCCAGCAGCAAAGAGGCAGGGAGCTCCTACGAGCAGTACTTC. It specifies CASSKEAGSSYEQYF.